This T cell receptor (beta chain) is from a study of cytotoxic CD8 clonotypes in ibrutinib-treated CLL. The table came from immunoSEQ multiplex PCR; TCRdb's copy has only in-frame clones and leaves some out. The sample carries 130,000 to 150,000 clones, less than 95% recorded once. The CDR3 covers 12 residues. V dropped 6 bases and J dropped 9 bases, with 14 bases sitting between them. The V gene's germline CDR1 is SGDLS and CDR2 YYNGEE. The chain carries TRBV9 and TRBJ2-3; maybe TRBD1 (6 bases). This TCR came from a human donor with chronic lymphocytic leukemia. The sequences come from PBMCs, collected after 12 months of ibrutinib treatment. CDR3 in amino acids: CASTVRQETQYF. CDR3 DNA: TGTGCCAGCACCGTTCGACAGGAGACGCAGTATTTT.